These 26 T cell receptor beta chains came from one sample sequenced in a study of OX40 agonist ivuxolimab in advanced cancers. Clones were sequenced by immunoSEQ multiplex PCR, and TCRdb holds only the in-frame ones, with some missing. Among roughly 61,000 clones listed, approximately 90% were seen once. This material consisted of CD4+ or CD8+ T cells sorted from blood, taken in a trial of the OX40 agonist ivuxolimab. Receptors originate from an adult with an advanced solid tumor such as melanoma, head and neck, liver or kidney cancer.

The chain links TRBV2 to TRBJ1-2; D unclear. Germline V gene data show CDR1 as SNHLY and CDR2 as FYNNEI. This CDR3 has 14 residues. The V end lost 6 bases, the J end lost 0 bases, and 11 bases lay between the germline ends. CDR3 residues: CASRRTGANYGYTF. The CDR3 region has the DNA TGTGCCAGCAGGCGGACCGGAGCTAACTATGGCTACACCTTC.

The genes are TRBV5-1 and TRBJ1-2; 7 bases align to TRBD1. V was pared by 4 bases and J by 6 bases, with 6 bases of the junction left unmatched. The CDR3 loop spans 13 amino acids. Germline V gives CDR1 SGHRS, CDR2 YFSETQ. CDR3: CASSQTTGNGYTF. CDR3 sequence (DNA): TGCGCCAGCAGCCAAACGACAGGGAATGGCTACACCTTC.

Only a few counts were recorded for this clone. The V call is TRBV6-4, the J call TRBJ2-7; no definite D call. The CDR3 spans 12 residues. V was clipped by 8 bases and J by 2 bases, with 10 bases between them. CDR1 and CDR2 (germline): MRHNA, SNTAGT. CDR3 coding DNA: TGTGCCAGCGGTGGGCCACCCTACGAGCAGTACTTC. Residues: CASGGPPYEQYF.

V and J are TRBV20-1 and TRBJ2-1; D is unresolved. The CDR3 is 11 residues long. Germline CDR1 is DFQATT and CDR2 is SNEGSKA (reference sequence). V shed 3 bases and J shed 10 bases, with 10 bases lying between them. CDR3 region: CSARASGEQFF. The CDR3 coding sequence is TGCAGTGCTAGGGCCTCCGGAGAGCAGTTCTTC.

This chain uses TRBV6-1 with TRBJ1-2, with D perhaps TRBD1 (5 bases). Germline V lookup: CDR1 MNHNS, CDR2 SASEGT. The CDR3 is made up of 14 amino acids. The V end lost 5 bases, the J end lost 2 bases, and 12 bases lay between the germline ends. The CDR3 DNA sequence: TGTGCCAGCAGTAACCGGGACGGAAACTATGGCTACACCTTC. Translated, it gives CASSNRDGNYGYTF.

The chain couples TRBV14 to TRBJ2-2; the D gene is possibly TRBD1 (6 bases). V was trimmed by 2 bases and J by 4 bases, leaving 8 bases between them. The CDR3 runs to 14 residues. CDR1 and CDR2 from the germline V gene are SGHDN and FVKESK. The CDR3 DNA is TGTGCCAGCAGCCAACAGGGGATCACCGGGGAGCTGTTTTTT. This gives the protein CASSQQGITGELFF.

This clone came up a few times. This chain connects TRBV7-8 to TRBJ2-7, with TRBD2 as a possible D gene (5 bases). The CDR3 has 14 amino acids. Trimming removed 5 bases at V and 3 bases at J, with 14 bases between. Germline CDR1 reads SGHVS; CDR2 reads FQNEAQ. The CDR3 loop reads CASSPLTGNYEQYF. As DNA, the CDR3 is TGTGCCAGCAGCCCCCTGACGGGAAACTACGAGCAGTACTTC.

The chain's CDR3 is CASSLGGRPQETQYF. CDR3 nucleotide sequence: TGTGCCAGCAGCTTGGGCGGTAGACCGCAAGAGACCCAGTACTTC. This rearrangement joins TRBV5-4 to TRBJ2-5; D unresolved. The CDR3 has 15 residues. Trimming cost V 0 bases and J 2 bases, with 11 bases left between them. Looked up from germline, CDR1 is SGHNT and CDR2 is YYREEE (reference sequence).

V gene TRBV10-3 combines with J gene TRBJ2-2; possibly TRBD2 for D (5 bases). CDR3 length: 16 amino acids. The V gene lost 0 bases and the J gene lost 1 base, with 9 bases spanning the gap. Germline CDR1 reads ENHRY; CDR2 reads SYGVKD. In DNA form, the CDR3 reads TGTGCCATCAGTGAGTCCTTGGCGGGGAACACCGGGGAGCTGTTTTTT. As protein: CAISESLAGNTGELFF.

V gene TRBV5-1 combines with J gene TRBJ2-3, with TRBD1 matching 8 bases. With V trimmed by 4 bases and J by 0 bases, 7 bases remained unmatched. In germline, CDR1 is SGHRS, CDR2 YFSETQ. The CDR3 has 16 amino acids. The chain's CDR3 is CASSPPGQESTDTQYF. CDR3 bases: TGCGCCAGCAGCCCGCCGGGACAGGAGAGCACAGATACGCAGTATTTT.

The chain has TRBV5-1 and TRBJ2-5; D is perhaps TRBD1 (5 bases). The DNA end lines up better with TRBJ2-7; the J call may be wrong. CDR3 length: 13 residues. Germline loops: CDR1 SGHRS, CDR2 YFSETQ. CDR3 coding DNA: TGCGCCAGCAGCTTTCACAGGACCTACGAGCAGTACTTC. Translated, it gives CASSFHRTYEQYF.

This clone came up once. The CDR3 nucleotides are TGTGCCAGCGGTTTACCGGGACTAGCGGGGGGGCTGGATACGCAGTATTTT. Its protein product is CASGLPGLAGGLDTQYF. The chain combines TRBV25-1 with TRBJ2-3; the match to TRBD2 covers 16 bases. CDR1 and CDR2 (germline): MGHDK, SYGVNS. The CDR3 contains 17 residues. V lost 8 bases and J lost 6; bases outside the gene matches: 11.

This chain joins TRBV10-2 and TRBJ2-7; possibly TRBD2 for D (5 bases). The V gene lost 6 bases and the J gene lost 4 bases, with 16 bases spanning the gap. The CDR3 loop spans 14 amino acids. Germline V CDR1 and CDR2: WSHSY, SAAADI. In DNA, the CDR3 is TGCGCCAGCAGCGCCACGTCGGGAAGGTACGAGCAGTACTTC. Translated, it gives CASSATSGRYEQYF.

The gene calls are TRBV6-1 and TRBJ1-2, with D possibly TRBD1 on 6 matching bases. Germline V gives CDR1 MNHNS, CDR2 SASEGT. This CDR3 contains 15 residues. V lost 0 bases and J 7 bases, leaving 15 bases between the germline ends. The CDR3, as DNA: TGTGCCAGCAGTGAAGCAAGGACAGCTAGTGGTGGCTACACCTTC. Translation gives CASSEARTASGGYTF.

V gene TRBV7-8 combines with J gene TRBJ2-4; 7 bases are a match to TRBD1. This CDR3 is 15 amino acids long. Germline V CDR1 and CDR2: SGHVS, FQNEAQ. Trimming cost V 4 bases and J 2 bases; bases outside gene matches: 5. The CDR3 nucleotides read TGTGCCAGCAGCTCGCTGGACAGGTCCAAAAACATTCAGTACTTC. Its protein product is CASSSLDRSKNIQYF.

This sequence joins TRBV7-2 and TRBJ2-1, with unresolved D. Trimming removed 5 bases at V and 9 bases at J, with 14 bases between. From germline, CDR1 is SGHTA and CDR2 FQGNSA. The CDR3 is made up of 13 amino acids. The CDR3 sequence: CASSAPANVEQFF. CDR3 DNA sequence: TGTGCCAGCAGCGCGCCCGCAAACGTTGAGCAGTTCTTC. Full variable domain (rest looked up from reference TRBV7-2 and TRBJ2-1): GAGVSQSPSNKVTEKGKDVELRCDPISGHTALYWYRQSLGQGLEFLIYFQGNSAPDKSGLPSDRFSAERTGGSVSTLTIQRTQQEDSAVYLCASSAPANVEQFFGPGTRLTVL.

The chain joins TRBV28 to TRBJ2-7, with TRBD1 as a possible D gene (5 bases). The CDR3 runs 13 residues. Germline CDR1 and CDR2: MDHEN and SYDVKM. V lost 6 bases, J lost 0 bases, and 9 bases lay in between. The CDR3, as DNA: TGTGCCAGCAGCCAGGGTAGCTCCTACGAGCAGTACTTC. Translated, it gives CASSQGSSYEQYF.

This clone was seen a few times. The V and J genes are TRBV9 and TRBJ2-1; a possible D gene is TRBD2 (5 bases). The germline V gene has CDR1 SGDLS and CDR2 YYNGEE. This CDR3 has 12 residues. Trimming took 4 bases from V and 10 from J, leaving 12 bases between them. CDR3: CASSIGPGEQFF. Written as DNA, the CDR3 is TGTGCCAGCAGCATTGGGCCGGGGGAGCAGTTCTTC.

The CDR3 sequence: CASSLVHSSSYNEQFF. The DNA of the CDR3 is TGTGCCAGCAGCTTGGTGCACTCAAGCTCCTACAATGAGCAGTTCTTC. The chain couples TRBV5-6 to TRBJ2-1; D is ambiguous. V gave up 0 bases and J gave up 0 bases, with 10 bases separating them. This CDR3 is built from 16 residues. Per the germline V gene, CDR1 is SGHDT and CDR2 is YYEEEE.

The chain employs TRBV9 and TRBJ1-3, with D uncertain. There are 15 residues in the CDR3. CDR1 and CDR2 (germline): SGDLS, YYNGEE. V lost 0 bases and J lost 0, with 7 bases in between. Written as DNA, the CDR3 is TGTGCCAGCAGCGTAGGAATCGACTCTGGAAACACCATATATTTT. Translation gives CASSVGIDSGNTIYF.

This chain uses TRBV13 with TRBJ2-1, with a possible D match to TRBD2 (6 bases). The length of the CDR3 is 14 residues. Germline V gene data show CDR1 as PRHDT and CDR2 as FYEKMQ (reference sequence). Trimming took 5 bases from V and 6 from J, leaving 14 bases between them. CDR3 sequence (DNA): TGTGCCAGCAGCCTCACCTTGGGGGGCAATGAGCAGTTCTTC. It is translated as CASSLTLGGNEQFF.

The chain links TRBV4-2 to TRBJ1-1; a weak D match, TRBD1 (5 bases). The CDR3 is made up of 14 amino acids. Deletions cut 1 base from V and 5 bases from J, with 11 bases between. Germline CDR1 and CDR2: LGHNA and YNFKEQ. CDR3 loop: CASSQGGGETEAFF. The CDR3, as DNA: TGTGCCAGCAGCCAAGGGGGAGGGGAAACTGAAGCTTTCTTT.

The sample holds one count of this clone. The V gene is TRBV5-6, the J gene TRBJ2-3; 8 positions match TRBD2. Germline V lookup: CDR1 SGHDT, CDR2 YYEEEE. V lost 0 bases to trimming and J lost 0 bases; unmatched junction nucleotides: 3. The CDR3 runs 16 residues. CDR3 DNA sequence: TGTGCCAGCAGCTTGGCTCAGCGGGGGAGCACAGATACGCAGTATTTT. Its translation: CASSLAQRGSTDTQYF.

This clone was found a few times. The chain couples TRBV21-1 to TRBJ1-1; the D call TRBD1 from the table was never checked on the DNA. TRBV21-1 is deemed a pseudogene. The CDR3 sequence is 15 residues long. CDR3 sequence: CASSGQGGLNTEAFF. The CDR3 bases are TGTGCCAGCAGCGGACAGGGGGGACTGAACACTGAAGCTTTCTTT.

The CDR3 DNA is TGCGCCAGCAGCCAAGAACCGCAGGGGTCTGGGGCCAACGTCCTGACTTTC. Residues: CASSQEPQGSGANVLTF. The chain uses TRBV4-1 and TRBJ2-6; TRBD1 is a possible D gene (6 bases). Between the trimmed V and J ends, which lost 0 bases and 1 base, there was a span of 10 bases. The CDR3 is 17 residues long. From germline, CDR1 is MGHRA and CDR2 YSYEKL.

V gene TRBV19 combines with J gene TRBJ2-2; a possible D gene is TRBD1 (6 bases). The CDR3 is 13 amino acids. Trimming cost V 5 bases and J 5 bases, with 9 bases left between them. CDR1 is LNHDA, CDR2 SQIVND, per germline (reference sequence). CDR3 loop: CASSVTGTGELFF. In nucleotides, the CDR3 is TGTGCCAGTAGTGTAACAGGGACCGGGGAGCTGTTTTTT.